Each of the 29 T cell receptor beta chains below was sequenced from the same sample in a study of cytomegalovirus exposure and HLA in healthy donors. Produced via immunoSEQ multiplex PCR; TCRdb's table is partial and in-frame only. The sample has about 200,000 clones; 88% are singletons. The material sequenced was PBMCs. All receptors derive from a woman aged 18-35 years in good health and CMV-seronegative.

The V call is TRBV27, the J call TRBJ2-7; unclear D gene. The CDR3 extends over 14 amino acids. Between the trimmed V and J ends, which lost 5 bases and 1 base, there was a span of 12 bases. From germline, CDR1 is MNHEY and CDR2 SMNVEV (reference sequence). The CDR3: CASSPLLSSYEQYF. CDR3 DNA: TGTGCCAGCAGTCCCCTCCTAAGTTCCTACGAGCAGTACTTC.

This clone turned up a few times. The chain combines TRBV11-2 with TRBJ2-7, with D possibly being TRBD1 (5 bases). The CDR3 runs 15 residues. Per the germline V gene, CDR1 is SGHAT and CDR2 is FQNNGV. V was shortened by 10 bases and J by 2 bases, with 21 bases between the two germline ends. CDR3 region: CATSLGRQRTYEQYF. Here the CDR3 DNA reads TGTGCCACCTCTTTGGGCCGACAGCGCACCTACGAGCAGTACTTC.

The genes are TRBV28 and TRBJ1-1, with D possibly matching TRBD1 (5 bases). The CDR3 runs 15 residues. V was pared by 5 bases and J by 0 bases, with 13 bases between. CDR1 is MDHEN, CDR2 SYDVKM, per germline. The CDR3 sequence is CASSGRVSMNTEAFF. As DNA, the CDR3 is TGTGCCAGCAGTGGCAGGGTGTCCATGAACACTGAAGCTTTCTTT.

The CDR3 DNA reads as TGTGCCAGCAGTTCCATCGACGGCGGGAGGAACACCGGGGAGCTGTTTTTT. This sequence encodes CASSSIDGGRNTGELFF. The rearrangement uses TRBV27 and TRBJ2-2; 7 positions agree with TRBD2. CDR1 is MNHEY, CDR2 SMNVEV, per germline (reference sequence). V lost 4 bases and J lost 1; bases outside the gene matches: 9. The CDR3 is made up of 17 amino acids.

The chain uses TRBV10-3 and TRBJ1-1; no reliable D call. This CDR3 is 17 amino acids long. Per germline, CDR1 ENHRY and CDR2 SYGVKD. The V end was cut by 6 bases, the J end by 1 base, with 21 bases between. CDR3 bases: TGTGCCATCAGCGGAGATCTAGGCAGACGACGGAACACTGAAGCTTTCTTT. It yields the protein CAISGDLGRRRNTEAFF.

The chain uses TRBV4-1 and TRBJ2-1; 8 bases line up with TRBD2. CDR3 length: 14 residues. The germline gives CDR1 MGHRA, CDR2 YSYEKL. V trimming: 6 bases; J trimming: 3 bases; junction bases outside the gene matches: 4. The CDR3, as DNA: TGCGCCAGCAGTCCAGCGGGAGACTACAATGAGCAGTTCTTC. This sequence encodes CASSPAGDYNEQFF.

CDR3 loop: CASSVSRNTGELFF. The DNA for the CDR3 is TGTGCCAGCAGTGTATCTAGGAACACCGGGGAGCTGTTTTTT. The rearrangement joins TRBV6-4 to TRBJ2-2; D unclear. The CDR3 covers 14 residues. V lost 4 bases and J 1 base, leaving 7 bases between the germline ends. Germline loops: CDR1 MRHNA, CDR2 SNTAGT.

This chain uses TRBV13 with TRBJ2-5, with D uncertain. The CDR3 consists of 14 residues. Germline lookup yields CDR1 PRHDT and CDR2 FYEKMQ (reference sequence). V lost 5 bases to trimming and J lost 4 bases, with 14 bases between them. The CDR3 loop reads CASSPQQSVETQYF. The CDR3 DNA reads TGTGCCAGCAGCCCCCAGCAGAGCGTAGAGACCCAGTACTTC.

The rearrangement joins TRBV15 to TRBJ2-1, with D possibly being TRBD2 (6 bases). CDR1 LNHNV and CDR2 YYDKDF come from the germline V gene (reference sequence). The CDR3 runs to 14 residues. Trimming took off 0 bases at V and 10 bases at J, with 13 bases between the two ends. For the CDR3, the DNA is TGTGCCACCAGCAGAGATCTTGGAGCGGGCGAGCAGTTCTTC. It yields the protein CATSRDLGAGEQFF.

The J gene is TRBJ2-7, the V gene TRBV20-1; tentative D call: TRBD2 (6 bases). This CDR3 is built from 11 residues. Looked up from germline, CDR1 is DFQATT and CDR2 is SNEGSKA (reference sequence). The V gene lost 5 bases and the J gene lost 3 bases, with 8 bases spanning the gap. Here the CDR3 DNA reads TGCAGTGCTGCGGGAAGCTACGAGCAGTACTTC. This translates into CSAAGSYEQYF.

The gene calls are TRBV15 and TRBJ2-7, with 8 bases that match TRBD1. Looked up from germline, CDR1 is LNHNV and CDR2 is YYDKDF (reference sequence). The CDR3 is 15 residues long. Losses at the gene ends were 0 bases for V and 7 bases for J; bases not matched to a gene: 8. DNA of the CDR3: TGTGCCACCAGCAGAGAAGGACAGGGACAAATGGAGCAGTACTTC. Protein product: CATSREGQGQMEQYF.

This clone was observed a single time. CDR3 nucleotides: TGTGCCAGCACCCATCCTAGCGGGAGGGCCCGAAGGAATGAGCAGTTCTTC. This codes for CASTHPSGRARRNEQFF. The chain links TRBV5-6 to TRBJ2-1, with TRBD2 identical over 12 bases. From germline, CDR1 is SGHDT and CDR2 YYEEEE. The V gene end was trimmed by 6 bases and the J gene end by 7 bases; junction bases not matched to a gene: 14. This CDR3 is built from 17 residues.

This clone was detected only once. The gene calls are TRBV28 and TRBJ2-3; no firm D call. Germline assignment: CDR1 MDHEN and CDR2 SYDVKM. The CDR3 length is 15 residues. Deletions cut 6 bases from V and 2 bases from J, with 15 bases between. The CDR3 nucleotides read TGTGCCAGCAGGCACACATATGGAGCCACAGATACGCAGTATTTT. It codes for CASRHTYGATDTQYF. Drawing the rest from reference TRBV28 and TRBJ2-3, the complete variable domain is DVKVTQSSRYLVKRTGEKVFLECVQDMDHENMFWYRQDPGLGLRLIYFSYDVKMKEKGDIPEGYSVSREKKERFSLILESASTNQTSMYLCASRHTYGATDTQYFGPGTRLTVL.

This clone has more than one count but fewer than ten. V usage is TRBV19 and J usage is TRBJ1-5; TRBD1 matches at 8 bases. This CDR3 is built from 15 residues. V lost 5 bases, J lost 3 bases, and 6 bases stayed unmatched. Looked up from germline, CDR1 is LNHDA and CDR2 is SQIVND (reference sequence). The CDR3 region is CASSVETGVNQPQHF. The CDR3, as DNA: TGTGCCAGTAGTGTGGAGACAGGGGTCAATCAGCCCCAGCATTTT.

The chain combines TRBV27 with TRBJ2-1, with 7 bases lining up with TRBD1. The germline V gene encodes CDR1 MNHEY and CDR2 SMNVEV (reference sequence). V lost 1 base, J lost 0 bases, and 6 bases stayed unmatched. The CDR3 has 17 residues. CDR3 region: CASSLYTRGSSYNEQFF. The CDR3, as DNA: TGTGCCAGCAGTTTATATACCAGGGGGAGCTCCTACAATGAGCAGTTCTTC.

This chain's CDR3 is CASKVGAYSNQPQHF. The DNA for the CDR3 is TGTGCCAGCAAGGTGGGCGCCTATAGCAATCAGCCCCAGCATTTT. The V gene is TRBV27, the J gene TRBJ1-5; D ambiguous. Germline-derived CDR1 and CDR2 are MNHEY and SMNVEV (reference sequence). V dropped 7 bases and J dropped 0 bases, with 13 bases sitting between them. The CDR3 has 15 amino acids.

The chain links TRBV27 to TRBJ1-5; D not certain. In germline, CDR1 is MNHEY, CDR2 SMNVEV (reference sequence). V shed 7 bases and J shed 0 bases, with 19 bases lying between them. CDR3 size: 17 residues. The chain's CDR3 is CASIYYSGNHSNQPQHF. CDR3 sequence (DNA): TGTGCCAGCATCTATTACAGTGGAAATCATAGCAATCAGCCCCAGCATTTT.

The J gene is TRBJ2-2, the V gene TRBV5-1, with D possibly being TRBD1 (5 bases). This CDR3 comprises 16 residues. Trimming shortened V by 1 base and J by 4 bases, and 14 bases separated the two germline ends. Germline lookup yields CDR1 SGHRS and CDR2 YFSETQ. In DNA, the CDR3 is TGCGCCAGCAGCTTGTTTTCCCAGGGCCGCACCGGGGAGCTGTTTTTT. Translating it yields CASSLFSQGRTGELFF.

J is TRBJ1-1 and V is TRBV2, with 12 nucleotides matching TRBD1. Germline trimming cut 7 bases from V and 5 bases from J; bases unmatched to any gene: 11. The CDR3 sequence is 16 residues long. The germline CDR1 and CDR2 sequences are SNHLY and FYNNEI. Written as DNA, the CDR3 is TGTGCCAGCACCATTTCGGGACAGGGGGCAGAGACTGAAGCTTTCTTT. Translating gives CASTISGQGAETEAFF.

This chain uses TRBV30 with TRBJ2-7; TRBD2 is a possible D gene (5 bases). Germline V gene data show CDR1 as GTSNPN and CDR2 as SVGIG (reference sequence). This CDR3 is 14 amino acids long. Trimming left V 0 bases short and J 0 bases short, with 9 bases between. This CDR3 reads CAWSVGGSSYEQYF. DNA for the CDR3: TGTGCCTGGAGTGTGGGCGGGTCCTCCTACGAGCAGTACTTC. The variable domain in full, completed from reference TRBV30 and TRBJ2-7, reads SQTIHQWPATLVQPVGSPLSLECTVEGTSNPNLYWYRQAAGRGLQLLFYSVGIGQISSEVPQNLSASRPQDRQFILSSKKLLLSDSGFYLCAWSVGGSSYEQYFGPGTRLTVT.

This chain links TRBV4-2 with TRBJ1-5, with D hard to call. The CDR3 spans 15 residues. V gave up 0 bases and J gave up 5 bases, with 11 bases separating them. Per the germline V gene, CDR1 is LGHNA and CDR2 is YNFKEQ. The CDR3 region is CASSQDLPGYQPQHF. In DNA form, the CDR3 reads TGTGCCAGCAGCCAAGATCTGCCAGGCTATCAGCCCCAGCATTTT.

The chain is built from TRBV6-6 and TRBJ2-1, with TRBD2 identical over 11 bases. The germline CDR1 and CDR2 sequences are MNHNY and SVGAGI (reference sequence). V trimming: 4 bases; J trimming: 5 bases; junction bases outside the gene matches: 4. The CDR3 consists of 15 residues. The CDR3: CASSWGLAEHNEQFF. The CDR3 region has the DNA TGTGCCAGCAGTTGGGGACTAGCGGAACACAATGAGCAGTTCTTC.

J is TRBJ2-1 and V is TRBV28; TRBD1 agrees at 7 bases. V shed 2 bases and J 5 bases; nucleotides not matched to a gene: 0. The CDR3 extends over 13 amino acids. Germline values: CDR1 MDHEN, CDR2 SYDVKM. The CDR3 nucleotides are TGTGCCAGCAGTTTAGACAGGGACAATGAGCAGTTCTTC. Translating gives CASSLDRDNEQFF.

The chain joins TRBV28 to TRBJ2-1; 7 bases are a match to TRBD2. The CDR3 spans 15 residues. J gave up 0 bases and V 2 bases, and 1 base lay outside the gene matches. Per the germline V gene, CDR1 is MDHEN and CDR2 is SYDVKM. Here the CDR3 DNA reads TGTGCCAGCAGTTTACGGGACTACTCCTACAATGAGCAGTTCTTC. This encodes CASSLRDYSYNEQFF.

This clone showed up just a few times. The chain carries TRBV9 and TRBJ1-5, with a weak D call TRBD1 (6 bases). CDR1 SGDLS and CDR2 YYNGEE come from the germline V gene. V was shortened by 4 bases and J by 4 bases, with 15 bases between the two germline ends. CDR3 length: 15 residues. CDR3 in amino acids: CASSPGTLENQPQHF. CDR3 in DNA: TGTGCCAGCAGCCCGGGGACACTCGAAAATCAGCCCCAGCATTTT.

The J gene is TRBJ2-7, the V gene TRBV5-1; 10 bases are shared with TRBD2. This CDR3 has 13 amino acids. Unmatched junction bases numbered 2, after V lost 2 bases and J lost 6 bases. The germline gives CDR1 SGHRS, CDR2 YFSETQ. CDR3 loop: CASSFRLAGEQYF. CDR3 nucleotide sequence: TGCGCCAGCAGCTTCAGACTAGCGGGCGAGCAGTACTTC.

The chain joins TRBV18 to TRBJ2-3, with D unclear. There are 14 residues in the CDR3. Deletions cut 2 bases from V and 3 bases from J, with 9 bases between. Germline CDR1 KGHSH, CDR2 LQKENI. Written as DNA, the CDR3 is TGTGCCAGCTCACCAGGAGAGCTGACAGATACGCAGTATTTT. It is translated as CASSPGELTDTQYF.

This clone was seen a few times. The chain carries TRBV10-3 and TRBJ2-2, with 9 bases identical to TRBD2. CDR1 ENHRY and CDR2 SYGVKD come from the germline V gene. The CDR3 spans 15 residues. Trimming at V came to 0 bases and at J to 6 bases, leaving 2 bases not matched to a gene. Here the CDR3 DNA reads TGTGCCATCAGTGAGTCCGGGACTAGCCCCGGGGAGCTGTTTTTT. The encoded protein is CAISESGTSPGELFF.

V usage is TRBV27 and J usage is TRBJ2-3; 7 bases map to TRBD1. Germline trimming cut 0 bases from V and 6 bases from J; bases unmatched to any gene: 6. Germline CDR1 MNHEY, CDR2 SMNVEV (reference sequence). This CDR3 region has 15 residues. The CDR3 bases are TGTGCCAGCAGTTTATCCCCAGGGGGTAGGGATACGCAGTATTTT. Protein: CASSLSPGGRDTQYF.